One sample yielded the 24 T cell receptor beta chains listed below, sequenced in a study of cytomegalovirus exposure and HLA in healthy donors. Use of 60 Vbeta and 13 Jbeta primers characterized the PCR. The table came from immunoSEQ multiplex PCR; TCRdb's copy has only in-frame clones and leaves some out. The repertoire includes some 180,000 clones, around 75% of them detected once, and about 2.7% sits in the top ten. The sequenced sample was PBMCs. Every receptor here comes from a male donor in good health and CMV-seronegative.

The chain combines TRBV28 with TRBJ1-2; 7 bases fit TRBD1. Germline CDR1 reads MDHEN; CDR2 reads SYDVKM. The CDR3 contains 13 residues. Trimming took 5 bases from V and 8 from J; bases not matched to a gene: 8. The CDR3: CASSTSTGVGYTF. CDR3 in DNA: TGTGCCAGCAGTACCTCCACAGGGGTGGGCTACACCTTC.

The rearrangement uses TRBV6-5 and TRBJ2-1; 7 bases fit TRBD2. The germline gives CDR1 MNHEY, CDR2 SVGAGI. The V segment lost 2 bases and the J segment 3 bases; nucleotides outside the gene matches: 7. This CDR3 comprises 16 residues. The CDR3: CASSYNLREFYNEQFF. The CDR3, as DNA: TGTGCCAGCAGTTACAACTTGCGGGAGTTCTACAATGAGCAGTTCTTC.

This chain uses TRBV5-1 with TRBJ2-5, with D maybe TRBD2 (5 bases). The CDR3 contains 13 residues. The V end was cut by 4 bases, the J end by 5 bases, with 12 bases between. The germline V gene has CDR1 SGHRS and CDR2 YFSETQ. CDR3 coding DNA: TGCGCCAGCAGCCCGGGGTGGGGTGAGACCCAGTACTTC. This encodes CASSPGWGETQYF.

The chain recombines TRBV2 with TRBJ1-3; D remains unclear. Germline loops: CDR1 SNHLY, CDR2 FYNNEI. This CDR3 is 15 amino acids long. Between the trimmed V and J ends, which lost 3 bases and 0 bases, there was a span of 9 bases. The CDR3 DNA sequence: TGTGCCAGCAGTGACGGAGTCCTCTCTGGAAACACCATATATTTT. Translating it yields CASSDGVLSGNTIYF.

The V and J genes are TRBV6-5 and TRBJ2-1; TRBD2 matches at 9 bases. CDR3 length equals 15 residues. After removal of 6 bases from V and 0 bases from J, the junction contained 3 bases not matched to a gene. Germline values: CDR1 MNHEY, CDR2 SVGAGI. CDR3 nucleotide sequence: TGTGCCAGCAGCCCTAGCGGGGCCTCCTACAATGAGCAGTTCTTC. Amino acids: CASSPSGASYNEQFF.

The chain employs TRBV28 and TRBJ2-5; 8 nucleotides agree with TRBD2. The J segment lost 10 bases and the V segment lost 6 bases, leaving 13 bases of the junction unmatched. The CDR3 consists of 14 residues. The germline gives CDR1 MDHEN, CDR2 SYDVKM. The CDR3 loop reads CASRLAGTSEFQYF. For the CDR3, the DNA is TGTGCCAGCAGACTTGCCGGGACTAGTGAGTTCCAGTACTTC.

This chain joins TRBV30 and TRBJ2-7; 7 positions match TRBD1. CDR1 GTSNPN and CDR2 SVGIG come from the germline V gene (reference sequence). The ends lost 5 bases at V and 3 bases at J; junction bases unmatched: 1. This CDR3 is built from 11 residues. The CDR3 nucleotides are TGTGCCTGGGGGACAGTCTACGAGCAGTACTTC. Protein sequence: CAWGTVYEQYF.

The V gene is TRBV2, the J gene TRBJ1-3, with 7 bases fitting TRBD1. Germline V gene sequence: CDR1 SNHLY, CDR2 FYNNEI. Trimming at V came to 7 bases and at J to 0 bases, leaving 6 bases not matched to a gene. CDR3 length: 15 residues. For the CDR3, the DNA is TGTGCCAGCACCAGACAGGGACGCTCTGGAAACACCATATATTTT. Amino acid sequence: CASTRQGRSGNTIYF. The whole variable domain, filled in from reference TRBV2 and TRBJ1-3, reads EPEVTQTPSHQVTQMGQEVILRCVPISNHLYFYWYRQILGQKVEFLVSFYNNEISEKSEIFDDQFSVERPDGSNFTLKIRSTKLEDSAMYFCASTRQGRSGNTIYFGEGSWLTVV.

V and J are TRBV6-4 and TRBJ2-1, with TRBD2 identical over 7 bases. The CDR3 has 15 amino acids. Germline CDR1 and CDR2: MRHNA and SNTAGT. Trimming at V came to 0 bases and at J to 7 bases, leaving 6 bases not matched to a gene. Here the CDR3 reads CASSDSNGGINEQFF. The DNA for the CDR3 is TGTGCCAGCAGTGACTCGAACGGGGGGATAAATGAGCAGTTCTTC.

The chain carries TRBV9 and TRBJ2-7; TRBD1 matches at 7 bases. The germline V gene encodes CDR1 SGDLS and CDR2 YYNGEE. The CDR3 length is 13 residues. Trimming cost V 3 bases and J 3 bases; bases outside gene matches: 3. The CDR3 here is CASSGAGGYEQYF. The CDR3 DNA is TGTGCCAGCAGCGGTGCAGGGGGCTACGAGCAGTACTTC.

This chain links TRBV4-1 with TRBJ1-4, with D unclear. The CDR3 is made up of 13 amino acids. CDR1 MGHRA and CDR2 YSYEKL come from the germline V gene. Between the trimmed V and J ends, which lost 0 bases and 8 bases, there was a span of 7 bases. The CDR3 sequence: CASSQDRVEKLFF. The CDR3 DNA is TGCGCCAGCAGCCAAGATCGTGTAGAAAAACTGTTTTTT.

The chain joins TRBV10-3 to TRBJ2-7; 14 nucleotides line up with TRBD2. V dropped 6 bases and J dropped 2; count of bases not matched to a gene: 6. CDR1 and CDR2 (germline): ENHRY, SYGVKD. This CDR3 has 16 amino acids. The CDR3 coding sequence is TGTGCCATCAGCGATCCGGGACTAGCGGGGGCCTACGAGCAGTACTTC. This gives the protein CAISDPGLAGAYEQYF.

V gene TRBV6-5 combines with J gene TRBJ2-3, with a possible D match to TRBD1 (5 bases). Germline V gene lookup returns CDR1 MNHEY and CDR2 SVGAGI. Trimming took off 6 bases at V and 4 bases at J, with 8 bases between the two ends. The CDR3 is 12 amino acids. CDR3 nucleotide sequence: TGTGCCAGCAGATCCAGGGCAGATACGCAGTATTTT. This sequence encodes CASRSRADTQYF.

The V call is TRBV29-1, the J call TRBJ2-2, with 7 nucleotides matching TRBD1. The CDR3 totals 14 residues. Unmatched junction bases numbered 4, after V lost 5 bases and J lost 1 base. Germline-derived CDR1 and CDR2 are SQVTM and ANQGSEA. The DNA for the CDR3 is TGCAGCGTTTGGGGGACAGTGAACACCGGGGAGCTGTTTTTT. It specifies CSVWGTVNTGELFF.

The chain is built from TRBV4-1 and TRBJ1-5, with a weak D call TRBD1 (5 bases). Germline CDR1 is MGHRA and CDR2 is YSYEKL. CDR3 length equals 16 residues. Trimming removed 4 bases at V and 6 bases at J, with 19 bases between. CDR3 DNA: TGCGCCAGCAGCCTCCGCACAGGTAGTTTGGGTCAGCCCCAGCATTTT. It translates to CASSLRTGSLGQPQHF.

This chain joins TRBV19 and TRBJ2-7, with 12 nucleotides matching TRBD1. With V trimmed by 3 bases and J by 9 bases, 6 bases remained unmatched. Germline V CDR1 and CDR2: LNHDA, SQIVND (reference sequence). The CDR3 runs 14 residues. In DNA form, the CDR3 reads TGTGCCAGTAGTATCACCGGGACAGGGGGCGCGCAGTACTTC. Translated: CASSITGTGGAQYF.

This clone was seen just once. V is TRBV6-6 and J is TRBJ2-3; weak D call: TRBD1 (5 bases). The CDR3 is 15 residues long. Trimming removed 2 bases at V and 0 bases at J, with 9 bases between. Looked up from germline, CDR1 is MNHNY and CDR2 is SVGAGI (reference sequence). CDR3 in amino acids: CASSYPRESTDTQYF. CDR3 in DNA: TGTGCCAGCAGTTACCCCAGGGAAAGCACAGATACGCAGTATTTT.

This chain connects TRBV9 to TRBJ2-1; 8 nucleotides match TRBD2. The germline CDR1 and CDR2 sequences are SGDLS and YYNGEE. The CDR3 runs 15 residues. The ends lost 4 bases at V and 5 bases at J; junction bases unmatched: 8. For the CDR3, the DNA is TGTGCCAGCAGCCCCATAAGGCGGGGGGACAATGAGCAGTTCTTC. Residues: CASSPIRRGDNEQFF. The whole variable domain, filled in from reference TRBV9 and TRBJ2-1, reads DSGVTQTPKHLITATGQRVTLRCSPRSGDLSVYWYQQSLDQGLQFLIQYYNGEERAKGNILERFSAQQFPDLHSELNLSSLELGDSALYFCASSPIRRGDNEQFFGPGTRLTVL.

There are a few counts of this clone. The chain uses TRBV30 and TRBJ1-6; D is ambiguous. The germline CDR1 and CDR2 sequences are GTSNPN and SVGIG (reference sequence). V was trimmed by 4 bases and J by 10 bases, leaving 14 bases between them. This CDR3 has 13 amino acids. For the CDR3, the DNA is TGTGCCTGGAAGGAGGGAAAAGGCTCACCCCTCCACTTT. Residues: CAWKEGKGSPLHF. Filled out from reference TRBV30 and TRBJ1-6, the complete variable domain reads SQTIHQWPATLVQPVGSPLSLECTVEGTSNPNLYWYRQAAGRGLQLLFYSVGIGQISSEVPQNLSASRPQDRQFILSSKKLLLSDSGFYLCAWKEGKGSPLHFGNGTRLTVT.

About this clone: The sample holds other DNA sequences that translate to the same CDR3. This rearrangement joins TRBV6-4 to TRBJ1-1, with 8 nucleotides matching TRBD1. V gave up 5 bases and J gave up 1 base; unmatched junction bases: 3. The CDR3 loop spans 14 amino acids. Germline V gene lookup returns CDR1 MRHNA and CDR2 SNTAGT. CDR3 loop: CASSPGQGNTEAFF. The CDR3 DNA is TGTGCCAGCAGTCCTGGACAGGGGAACACTGAAGCTTTCTTT.

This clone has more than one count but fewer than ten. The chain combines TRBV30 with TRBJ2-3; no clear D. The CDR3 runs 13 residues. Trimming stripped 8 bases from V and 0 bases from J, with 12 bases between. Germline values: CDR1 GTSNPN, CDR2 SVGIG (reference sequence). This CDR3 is CARDGASTDTQYF. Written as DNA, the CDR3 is TGTGCCAGAGACGGAGCTAGCACAGATACGCAGTATTTT.

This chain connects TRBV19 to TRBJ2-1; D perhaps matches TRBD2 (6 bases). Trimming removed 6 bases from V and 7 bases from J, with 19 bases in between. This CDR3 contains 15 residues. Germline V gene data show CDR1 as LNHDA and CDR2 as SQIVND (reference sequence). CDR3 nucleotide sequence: TGTGCCAGTAGCTCGATAGCGCGCGGAGGGAATGAGCAGTTCTTC. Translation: CASSSIARGGNEQFF.

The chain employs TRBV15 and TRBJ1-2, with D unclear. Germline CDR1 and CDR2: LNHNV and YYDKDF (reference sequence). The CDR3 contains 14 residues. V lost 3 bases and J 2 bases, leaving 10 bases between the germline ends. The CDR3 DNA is TGTGCCACCAGCAGTGTCGCAGAAAACTATGGCTACACCTTC. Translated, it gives CATSSVAENYGYTF. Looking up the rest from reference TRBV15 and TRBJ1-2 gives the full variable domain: DAMVIQNPRYQVTQFGKPVTLSCSQTLNHNVMYWYQQKSSQAPKLLFHYYDKDFNNEADTPDNFQSRRPNTSFCFLDIRSPGLGDTAMYLCATSSVAENYGYTFGSGTRLTVV.

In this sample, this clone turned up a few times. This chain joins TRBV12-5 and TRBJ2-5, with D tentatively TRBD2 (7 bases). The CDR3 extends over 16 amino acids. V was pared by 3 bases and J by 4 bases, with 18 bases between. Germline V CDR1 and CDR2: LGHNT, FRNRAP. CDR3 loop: CASGFGGTIGGETQYF. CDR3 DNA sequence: TGTGCTAGTGGTTTCGGGGGGACAATAGGGGGAGAGACCCAGTACTTC.